Sequencing of this TCR beta chain was carried out in a study of shared clonotypes between healthy human individuals. Libraries were prepared by immunoSEQ multiplex PCR; TCRdb keeps only in-frame clonotypes and omits some of them. This sample carries roughly 2.4 million clones, more than 90% of them seen once, and the ten largest clones take 0.13%. The CDR3 runs to 16 residues. V was clipped by 6 bases and J by 4 bases; unmatched bases: 10. CDR1 and CDR2 (germline): KGHSH, LQKENI. Study observations and caveats: The researchers took only blood, and tissue repertoires probably look different. Naive subsets generally had larger estimated richness than memory subsets.

On this clone: Its antigen remains unidentified.

Adult donors, all healthy and HIV-negative, had no recent acute infections or vaccinations. Partitioning of CD4+ cells yielded a CD45RA+ naive subset and a CD45RA-negative memory subset. The specimen was naive CD4+ T cells sorted from blood. Subset described: CD45RA+ positively selected. This TCR was recovered from a man between 18 and 35 years old in good health. This chain joins TRBV18 and TRBJ2-2; TRBD1 matches 8 bases. The CDR3 here is CASSSQGATSTGELFF. CDR3 nucleotide sequence: TGTGCCAGCTCGTCCCAGGGGGCTACGAGCACCGGGGAGCTGTTTTTT.